A single sample gave rise to the 18 T cell receptor beta chains below, sequenced in a study of blood T cell repertoires in COVID-19. Produced via immunoSEQ multiplex PCR; TCRdb's table is partial and in-frame only. The table has about 81,000 clones, 84% seen once; the top ten hold over 10%. The sample was peripheral blood. The receptors stem from a human donor in a cohort sampled during active COVID-19.

The CDR3 region is CASGSGQGALETQYF. The CDR3 DNA is TGTGCTAGTGGTTCCGGACAGGGGGCTTTAGAGACCCAGTACTTC. This sequence joins TRBV12-5 and TRBJ2-5; 11 bases map to TRBD1. The germline V gene has CDR1 LGHNT and CDR2 FRNRAP. The J segment lost 4 bases and the V segment lost 4 bases, leaving 5 bases of the junction unmatched. The CDR3 has 15 amino acids. The whole variable domain, filled in from reference TRBV12-5 and TRBJ2-5, reads DARVTQTPRHKVTEMGQEVTMRCQPILGHNTVFWYRQTMMQGLELLAYFRNRAPLDDSGMPKDRFSAEMPDATLATLKIQPSEPRDSAVYFCASGSGQGALETQYFGPGTRLLVL.

J is TRBJ2-7 and V is TRBV24-1; 11 bases are shared with TRBD1. The CDR3 is 15 amino acids. Germline CDR1 is KGHDR and CDR2 is SFDVKD. V was pared by 7 bases and J by 4 bases, with 8 bases of the junction left unmatched. The CDR3 nucleotides read TGTGCCACCAGACAAAAAGGACAGGGGGCTTACGAGCAGTACTTC. It specifies CATRQKGQGAYEQYF.

This sequence joins TRBV6-5 and TRBJ2-4; TRBD1 agrees at 8 bases. V lost 8 bases, J lost 8 bases, and 8 bases stayed unmatched. The CDR3 totals 13 residues. Germline V lookup: CDR1 MNHEY, CDR2 SVGAGI. The CDR3 sequence: CASRRQGSDIQYF. CDR3 nucleotides: TGTGCCAGCCGAAGACAGGGGAGCGACATTCAGTACTTC.

V is TRBV19 and J is TRBJ1-4; D is uncertain. Per the germline V gene, CDR1 is LNHDA and CDR2 is SQIVND (reference sequence). Trimming shortened V by 5 bases and J by 13 bases, and 14 bases separated the two germline ends. CDR3 length: 12 residues. The CDR3 nucleotides are TGTGCCAGTAGTTCAGGACCGGGGAGACTGTTTTTT. It yields the protein CASSSGPGRLFF.

This clone was recorded only once. V is TRBV5-1 and J is TRBJ2-7; 9 bases match TRBD1. CDR1 SGHRS and CDR2 YFSETQ come from the germline V gene. Trimming took 4 bases from V and 4 from J; bases not matched to a gene: 6. The CDR3 is 14 amino acids. In DNA form, the CDR3 reads TGCGCCAGCAGCCCGGATGGGACAGGGTACGAGCAGTACTTC. It specifies CASSPDGTGYEQYF.

V and J are TRBV7-9 and TRBJ1-4; a weak D match, TRBD1 (5 bases). Trimming took 6 bases from V and 2 from J, leaving 16 bases between them. The CDR3 loop spans 16 amino acids. CDR1 and CDR2 from the germline V gene are SEHNR and FQNEAQ (reference sequence). This chain's CDR3 is CASSLRGVRTNEKLFF. The CDR3 DNA reads TGTGCCAGCAGTCTCCGGGGGGTTAGGACTAATGAAAAACTGTTTTTT.

This clone was counted a few times. This chain connects TRBV18 to TRBJ2-2; D might be TRBD1 (5 bases). In germline, CDR1 is KGHSH, CDR2 LQKENI. The V gene lost 5 bases and the J gene lost 5 bases, with 21 bases spanning the gap. This CDR3 has 17 amino acids. The CDR3 coding sequence is TGTGCCAGCTCATCATTAAACTCAGGGTATATGACCGGGGAGCTGTTTTTT. It encodes CASSSLNSGYMTGELFF.

The V call is TRBV4-1, the J call TRBJ2-2; D perhaps matches TRBD1 (6 bases). The CDR3 is 14 amino acids. The V gene lost 4 bases and the J gene lost 6 bases, with 12 bases spanning the gap. CDR1 MGHRA and CDR2 YSYEKL come from the germline V gene. CDR3 sequence (DNA): TGCGCCAGCAGCCCCACAGGGAGCGCCGGGGAGCTGTTTTTT. Encoded protein: CASSPTGSAGELFF.

The V gene is TRBV27, the J gene TRBJ2-1, with 9 bases that match TRBD2. V shed 7 bases, J shed 10 bases, and the junction held 5 bases outside the gene matches. The CDR3 contains 12 residues. Germline CDR1 and CDR2: MNHEY and SMNVEV (reference sequence). The CDR3 nucleotides read TGTGCCAGCAAGACCCTAGCGGGGGAGCAGTTCTTC. This codes for CASKTLAGEQFF.

This chain connects TRBV9 to TRBJ1-4; no definite D call. Trimming pared 0 bases from V and 8 bases from J, leaving 8 bases between. This CDR3 region has 13 residues. The germline V gene has CDR1 SGDLS and CDR2 YYNGEE. The CDR3 DNA reads as TGTGCCAGCAGCGTAGACCTGAGGGAAAAACTGTTTTTT. It encodes CASSVDLREKLFF.

V and J are TRBV6-1 and TRBJ1-6, with D possibly matching TRBD1 (5 bases). The CDR3 extends over 16 amino acids. Germline assignment: CDR1 MNHNS and CDR2 SASEGT. V was cut by 2 bases and J by 7 bases, with 15 bases left in between. The CDR3 bases are TGTGCCAGCAGTGAACTTGGAGGGGCCCCCAATTCACCCCTCCACTTT. It is translated as CASSELGGAPNSPLHF.

The chain has TRBV30 and TRBJ2-7; 8 bases are a match to TRBD2. Germline V gives CDR1 GTSNPN, CDR2 SVGIG (reference sequence). The CDR3 is 15 amino acids. Trimming removed 3 bases from V and 1 base from J; junction bases left unmatched: 8. The CDR3 region is CAWSRGGAGSYEQYF. The CDR3 DNA is TGTGCCTGGAGCCGGGGGGGCGCTGGGTCCTACGAGCAGTACTTC.

The rearrangement links TRBV3-1 (or the pseudogene TRBV3-2) to TRBJ2-7; D is perhaps TRBD2 (5 bases). Germline CDR1 LGHDT, CDR2 YNNKEL (reference sequence). There are 14 residues in the CDR3. Trimming stripped 4 bases from V and 2 bases from J, with 12 bases between. Here the CDR3 reads CASSREGSTYEQYF. The CDR3 DNA sequence: TGTGCCAGCAGCCGTGAGGGTTCGACCTACGAGCAGTACTTC.

The chain carries TRBV2 and TRBJ1-6; 10 bases agree with TRBD1. Germline-derived CDR1 and CDR2 are SNHLY and FYNNEI. Losses at the gene ends were 9 bases for V and 7 bases for J; bases not matched to a gene: 0. This CDR3 contains 12 residues. Written as DNA, the CDR3 is TGTGCCAGGGGACAGGGGAATTCACCCCTCCACTTT. It is translated as CARGQGNSPLHF.

The CDR3: CASSSPRGGEKLFF. CDR3 bases: TGTGCCAGCAGTTCTCCGAGGGGGGGAGAAAAACTGTTTTTT. This chain joins TRBV6-5 and TRBJ1-4; the D gene is possibly TRBD1 (6 bases). Germline V CDR1 and CDR2: MNHEY, SVGAGI. CDR3 length equals 14 residues. Trimming shortened V by 4 bases and J by 8 bases, and 14 bases separated the two germline ends.

The V and J genes are TRBV2 and TRBJ2-4; maybe TRBD1 (6 bases). V dropped 2 bases and J dropped 7 bases, with 18 bases sitting between them. In germline, CDR1 is SNHLY, CDR2 FYNNEI. The CDR3 consists of 16 residues. In DNA form, the CDR3 reads TGTGCCAGCAGTGAATTCTTCCGTACAGGGTGGAACATTCAGTACTTC. This encodes CASSEFFRTGWNIQYF.

The chain uses TRBV5-1 and TRBJ2-5; maybe TRBD2 (6 bases). Trimming removed 3 bases at V and 2 bases at J, with 11 bases between. Per the germline V gene, CDR1 is SGHRS and CDR2 is YFSETQ. The CDR3 extends over 14 amino acids. CDR3: CASSSGGVQETQYF. Written as DNA, the CDR3 is TGCGCCAGCAGCTCAGGCGGGGTGCAAGAGACCCAGTACTTC. Drawing the rest from reference TRBV5-1 and TRBJ2-5, the complete variable domain is KAGVTQTPRYLIKTRGQQVTLSCSPISGHRSVSWYQQTPGQGLQFLFEYFSETQRNKGNFPGRFSGRQFSNSRSEMNVSTLELGDSALYLCASSSGGVQETQYFGPGTRLLVL.

This clone was seen just once. The rearrangement uses TRBV6-1 and TRBJ1-1, with D possibly matching TRBD1 (5 bases). The V end was cut by 2 bases, the J end by 6 bases, with 19 bases between. The CDR3 has 16 residues. CDR1 and CDR2 from the germline V gene are MNHNS and SASEGT. The CDR3 nucleotides are TGTGCCAGCAGTGAATCCTTTCGTCGGGCAGGGCCTGAAGCTTTCTTT. Translation gives CASSESFRRAGPEAFF.